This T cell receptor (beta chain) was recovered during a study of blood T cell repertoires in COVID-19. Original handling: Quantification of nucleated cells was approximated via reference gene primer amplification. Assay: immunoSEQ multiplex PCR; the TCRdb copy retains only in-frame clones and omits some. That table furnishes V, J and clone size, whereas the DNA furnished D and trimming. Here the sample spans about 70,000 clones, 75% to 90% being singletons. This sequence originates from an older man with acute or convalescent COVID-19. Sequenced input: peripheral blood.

The CDR3 coding sequence is TGTGCCAGTAGTATTTCCCGGGCAGGGGGCACAGATACGCAGTATTTT. Translation: CASSISRAGGTDTQYF. V gene TRBV19 combines with J gene TRBJ2-3; possible D gene TRBD1, 6 bases. CDR1 LNHDA and CDR2 SQIVND come from the germline V gene (reference sequence). This CDR3 comprises 16 residues. V lost 3 bases and J lost 1, with 14 bases in between.